A single sample is the source of the 32 T cell receptor beta chains below, sequenced in a study of cytomegalovirus exposure and HLA in healthy donors. 13 Jbeta primers and 60 Vbeta primers were used for the PCR. Some clones are missing from TCRdb's copy, which holds only in-frame ones; the method was immunoSEQ multiplex PCR. Of 57,000 or so clones listed, about 81% are singletons. Sequenced material: PBMCs. The receptor set was obtained from a middle-aged man in good health and CMV-seropositive.

The CDR3 DNA is TGTGCCAGCAGCGAGTCCCAGGGGGCTAGGGCTGAAGCTTTCTTT. Its translation is CASSESQGARAEAFF. J is TRBJ1-1 and V is TRBV6-5, with 8 bases aligning to TRBD1. CDR3 length equals 15 residues. V dropped 6 bases and J dropped 6; count of bases not matched to a gene: 12. In germline, CDR1 is MNHEY, CDR2 SVGAGI.

The chain uses TRBV30 and TRBJ1-5, with 7 bases lining up with TRBD1. Germline-derived CDR1 and CDR2 are GTSNPN and SVGIG (reference sequence). This CDR3 region has 16 residues. The J segment lost 5 bases and the V segment lost 5 bases, leaving 15 bases of the junction unmatched. CDR3: CAWSKGRRGAHQPQHF. CDR3 DNA: TGTGCCTGGTCAAAAGGTCGCAGGGGGGCCCATCAGCCCCAGCATTTT.

V and J are TRBV6-5 and TRBJ2-5, with 10 bases lining up with TRBD2. After removal of 0 bases from V and 7 bases from J, the junction contained 8 bases not matched to a gene. This CDR3 region has 16 residues. Germline V gene sequence: CDR1 MNHEY, CDR2 SVGAGI. The chain's CDR3 is CASSYSASGGQVTQYF. The CDR3, as DNA: TGTGCCAGCAGTTACTCGGCTAGCGGGGGCCAGGTGACCCAGTACTTC.

The chain is built from TRBV4-2 and TRBJ2-1, with 7 bases lining up with TRBD2. From germline, CDR1 is LGHNA and CDR2 YNFKEQ. J lost 3 bases, V lost 5 bases, and 7 bases had no gene match. The CDR3 consists of 15 residues. Here the CDR3 reads CASSLDGTIYNEQFF. The CDR3, as DNA: TGTGCCAGCAGCTTGGACGGGACTATCTACAATGAGCAGTTCTTC.

V is TRBV27 and J is TRBJ2-6; no clear D gene. The length of the CDR3 is 15 residues. V was shortened by 4 bases and J by 3 bases, with 10 bases between the two germline ends. Germline assignment: CDR1 MNHEY and CDR2 SMNVEV (reference sequence). The CDR3 here is CASSSQVLGANVLTF. In DNA, the CDR3 is TGTGCCAGCAGTTCGCAGGTGCTTGGGGCCAACGTCCTGACTTTC. The full variable domain, with the rest looked up from reference TRBV27 and TRBJ2-6, is EAQVTQNPRYLITVTGKKLTVTCSQNMNHEYMSWYRQDPGLGLRQIYYSMNVEVTDKGDVPEGYKVSRKEKRNFPLILESPSPNQTSLYFCASSSQVLGANVLTFGAGSRLTVL.

This clone was observed a single time. The chain combines TRBV18 with TRBJ2-2; 10 nucleotides align to TRBD2. From germline, CDR1 is KGHSH and CDR2 LQKENI. This CDR3 has 16 amino acids. Trimming took 2 bases from V and 4 from J; bases not matched to a gene: 4. The CDR3 sequence: CASSPASGRGTGELFF. As DNA, the CDR3 is TGTGCCAGCTCACCAGCCAGCGGGAGGGGCACCGGGGAGCTGTTTTTT.

This chain joins TRBV21-1 and TRBJ2-1; TRBD1, the D gene given by the table, was not confirmed from the DNA. TRBV21-1 is shown as a pseudogene. CDR3 length equals 14 residues. The CDR3 DNA follows: TGTGCCACCCTAGGGACAGGGTTCAGCGATGAGCAGTTCTTC. It is translated as CATLGTGFSDEQFF.

This clone was counted once. V usage is TRBV6-5 and J usage is TRBJ1-2; maybe TRBD1 (6 bases). The length of the CDR3 is 13 residues. Germline-derived CDR1 and CDR2 are MNHEY and SVGAGI. V lost 5 bases to trimming and J lost 4 bases, with 11 bases between them. The CDR3 here is CASSERDIYGYTF. The DNA of the CDR3 is TGTGCCAGCAGTGAAAGGGACATCTATGGCTACACCTTC.

This clone showed up just a few times. V gene TRBV5-1 combines with J gene TRBJ2-7; 7 bases align to TRBD1. Trimming at V came to 4 bases and at J to 5 bases, leaving 12 bases not matched to a gene. Germline CDR1 reads SGHRS; CDR2 reads YFSETQ. The CDR3 extends over 15 amino acids. In DNA, the CDR3 is TGCGCCAGCAGCCACAGGGGCCCGACCGTCGACGAGCAGTACTTC. Translation: CASSHRGPTVDEQYF. Filled out from reference TRBV5-1 and TRBJ2-7, the complete variable domain reads KAGVTQTPRYLIKTRGQQVTLSCSPISGHRSVSWYQQTPGQGLQFLFEYFSETQRNKGNFPGRFSGRQFSNSRSEMNVSTLELGDSALYLCASSHRGPTVDEQYFGPGTRLTVT.

The chain links TRBV5-1 to TRBJ2-5; TRBD2 agrees at 10 bases. The germline V gene encodes CDR1 SGHRS and CDR2 YFSETQ. The trim removed 4 bases at V and 2 bases at J, leaving 5 bases unmatched. The length of the CDR3 is 15 residues. The CDR3 nucleotides read TGCGCCAGCAGCAGCGGGGGGGCCGGGCAAGAGACCCAGTACTTC. Amino acids: CASSSGGAGQETQYF.

With respect to this clone: One end of the junction does not line up with germline, which may come from a read error. J is TRBJ1-2 and V is TRBV4-3; the D is unclear. The CDR3 totals 13 residues. In germline, CDR1 is LGHNA, CDR2 YSLEER. CDR3 loop: CASSQEFARSNAF. The CDR3 nucleotides read TGCGCCAGCAGCCAAGAATTTGCCCGGTCAAACGCCTTC.

This clone was seen more than once but under ten times. Other DNA sequences in this specimen translate into the identical CDR3. V usage is TRBV7-6 and J usage is TRBJ2-7; weak D call: TRBD1 (6 bases). Germline-derived CDR1 and CDR2 are SGHVS and FNYEAQ. There are 16 residues in the CDR3. V dropped 1 base and J dropped 1 base, with 14 bases sitting between them. The CDR3 DNA reads TGTGCCAGCAGCTTAGGTGTAACAGGGCCTTCCTACGAGCAGTACTTC. It translates to CASSLGVTGPSYEQYF.

This rearrangement joins TRBV5-5 to TRBJ1-2; the D gene is possibly TRBD1 (5 bases). Germline CDR1 reads SGHKS; CDR2 reads YYEKEE (reference sequence). There are 15 residues in the CDR3. The V end was cut by 5 bases, the J end by 3 bases, with 17 bases between. In DNA, the CDR3 is TGTGCCAGCAGACCGGGACCCGGGGGAGACTATGGCTACACCTTC. It is translated as CASRPGPGGDYGYTF.

The chain's CDR3 is CASSRRDMENTQYF. DNA for the CDR3: TGTGCCAGCAGTCGAAGGGACATGGAAAATACGCAGTATTTT. The chain uses TRBV27 and TRBJ2-3; a weak D match, TRBD1 (6 bases). Germline CDR1 reads MNHEY; CDR2 reads SMNVEV (reference sequence). Trimming took 5 bases from V and 7 from J, leaving 16 bases between them. This CDR3 comprises 14 residues.

The chain joins TRBV25-1 to TRBJ1-1; D gene uncertain. The CDR3 totals 13 residues. The ends were cut back, 10 bases at V and 2 bases at J, with 14 bases in the middle. Germline V CDR1 and CDR2: MGHDK, SYGVNS. The CDR3 loop is CATTRNLNTEAFF. Written as DNA, the CDR3 is TGTGCCACAACCAGGAATTTAAACACTGAAGCTTTCTTT.

The chain has TRBV13 and TRBJ1-4; 9 nucleotides agree with TRBD1. The CDR3 contains 15 residues. V lost 3 bases to trimming and J lost 7 bases; unmatched junction nucleotides: 6. Germline V gene data show CDR1 as PRHDT and CDR2 as FYEKMQ (reference sequence). The CDR3: CASSFQTGGGEKLFF. The CDR3 DNA reads TGTGCCAGCAGCTTTCAGACAGGGGGAGGTGAAAAACTGTTTTTT.

The chain joins TRBV4-3 to TRBJ2-3; 9 bases line up with TRBD1. Germline values: CDR1 LGHNA, CDR2 YSLEER. CDR3 size: 16 residues. Unmatched junction bases numbered 5, after V lost 0 bases and J lost 4 bases. The DNA of the CDR3 is TGCGCCAGCAGCCAAGATCAGGGACAGGGCGCAGATACGCAGTATTTT. Amino acid sequence: CASSQDQGQGADTQYF.

This clone was seen more than once but under ten times. This chain connects TRBV6-5 to TRBJ1-5; 8 bases line up with TRBD1. V lost 9 bases to trimming and J lost 2 bases; unmatched junction nucleotides: 9. The CDR3 has 15 amino acids. The germline V gene encodes CDR1 MNHEY and CDR2 SVGAGI. The CDR3 here is CASLTGGSGNQPQHF. In DNA, the CDR3 is TGTGCCAGTCTAACAGGGGGTAGCGGCAATCAGCCCCAGCATTTT.

This sequence joins TRBV6-1 and TRBJ2-3; TRBD2 might be the D (7 bases). V lost 6 bases and J 5 bases, leaving 18 bases between the germline ends. From germline, CDR1 is MNHNS and CDR2 SASEGT. The CDR3 totals 15 residues. The CDR3 protein is CASSEGGADRDTQYF. The DNA for the CDR3 is TGTGCCAGCAGCGAGGGGGGGGCGGATAGAGATACGCAGTATTTT.

The chain employs TRBV2 and TRBJ2-1; 10 positions agree with TRBD1. V lost 7 bases to trimming and J lost 9 bases; unmatched junction nucleotides: 9. The germline V gene has CDR1 SNHLY and CDR2 FYNNEI. The CDR3 sequence is 14 residues long. The CDR3 DNA reads TGTGCCAGCAACGAAGGGACAGGGGCGGGTGAGCAGTTCTTC. Protein product: CASNEGTGAGEQFF.

This chain links TRBV5-6 with TRBJ1-4; 8 nucleotides line up with TRBD1. This CDR3 has 17 amino acids. With V trimmed by 0 bases and J by 8 bases, 12 bases remained unmatched. Looked up from germline, CDR1 is SGHDT and CDR2 is YYEEEE. The CDR3 is CASSLGDRGWPGEKLFF. The CDR3 region has the DNA TGTGCCAGCAGCTTGGGAGACAGGGGTTGGCCGGGGGAAAAACTGTTTTTT.

The chain has TRBV15 and TRBJ2-2; the match to TRBD2 covers 13 bases. The CDR3 sequence is 17 residues long. Trimming took 4 bases from V and 6 from J; bases not matched to a gene: 8. In germline, CDR1 is LNHNV, CDR2 YYDKDF (reference sequence). CDR3 sequence (DNA): TGTGCCACCAGCACCGGACTAGCGGGAGAAGGGGCCGGGGAGCTGTTTTTT. This sequence encodes CATSTGLAGEGAGELFF.

The rearrangement uses TRBV5-8 and TRBJ1-4; possible D gene TRBD1, 6 bases. The CDR3 sequence is 17 residues long. The V end was cut by 4 bases, the J end by 0 bases, with 16 bases between. Germline CDR1 SGHTS, CDR2 YDEGEE. DNA of the CDR3: TGTGCCAGCAGCCCCGGGGACATACCTGCAACTAATGAAAAACTGTTTTTT. Amino acids: CASSPGDIPATNEKLFF. Looking up the rest from reference TRBV5-8 and TRBJ1-4 gives the full variable domain: EAGVTQSPTHLIKTRGQQATLRCSPISGHTSVYWYQQALGLGLQFLLWYDEGEERNRGNFPPRFSGRQFPNYSSELNVNALELEDSALYLCASSPGDIPATNEKLFFGSGTQLSVL.

The chain is built from TRBV18 and TRBJ2-5; D not resolved. The CDR3 has 13 amino acids. Deletions cut 3 bases from V and 4 bases from J, with 9 bases between. Germline V lookup: CDR1 KGHSH, CDR2 LQKENI. This CDR3 is CASSPGGPETQYF. Written as DNA, the CDR3 is TGTGCCAGCTCACCGGGTGGGCCAGAGACCCAGTACTTC.

This clone was seen only once. One end of the junction does not line up with germline, which may come from a read error. V gene TRBV5-5 combines with J gene TRBJ1-5; the D is unclear. The CDR3 loop spans 17 amino acids. Germline V gene sequence: CDR1 SGHKS, CDR2 YYEKEE (reference sequence). In DNA, the CDR3 is TGTGCCAGCAGCTTGGGACCCCCCGGTGTTAGCAATCGGCCCCAGCATTTT. It specifies CASSLGPPGVSNRPQHF.

The chain recombines TRBV7-9 with TRBJ1-5, with 10 nucleotides matching TRBD1. This CDR3 has 14 amino acids. Germline lookup yields CDR1 SEHNR and CDR2 FQNEAQ (reference sequence). Trimming took 5 bases from V and 5 from J; bases not matched to a gene: 3. CDR3 DNA: TGTGCCAGCAGCCCGGACAGGGGGGATCAGCCCCAGCATTTT. This codes for CASSPDRGDQPQHF.

The CDR3 reads CASSAGQGRQPQHF. Written as DNA, the CDR3 is TGTGCCAGCAGTGCCGGACAGGGAAGACAGCCCCAGCATTTT. V is TRBV28 and J is TRBJ1-5, with 8 bases matching TRBD1. The CDR3 has 14 amino acids. Germline CDR1 and CDR2: MDHEN and SYDVKM. Trimming took 5 bases from V and 7 from J; bases not matched to a gene: 7.

V usage is TRBV5-1 and J usage is TRBJ1-4; 7 nucleotides match TRBD1. CDR3 length equals 15 residues. After removal of 4 bases from V and 1 base from J, the junction contained 4 bases not matched to a gene. The germline gives CDR1 SGHRS, CDR2 YFSETQ. The CDR3 DNA is TGCGCCAGCAGCCCCCAGGGGGGAACTAATGAAAAACTGTTTTTT. Residues: CASSPQGGTNEKLFF.

The chain is built from TRBV6-5 and TRBJ1-1, with a weak D call TRBD1 (6 bases). With 6 bases removed from V and 7 bases from J, the gap between germline ends came to 12 bases. The CDR3 sequence is 12 residues long. Germline assignment: CDR1 MNHEY and CDR2 SVGAGI. This chain's CDR3 is CASRAQGVEAFF. The CDR3 region has the DNA TGTGCCAGCAGGGCACAGGGAGTTGAAGCTTTCTTT.

This clone appeared once. V is TRBV6-5 and J is TRBJ1-5, with 8 bases identical to TRBD1. Germline V lookup: CDR1 MNHEY, CDR2 SVGAGI. The CDR3 contains 15 residues. V shed 6 bases and J 4 bases; nucleotides not matched to a gene: 8. The CDR3 region has the DNA TGTGCCAGCAGCTCCTTACAGGGGGGGAATCAGCCCCAGCATTTT. Amino acids: CASSSLQGGNQPQHF.

About this clone: An end of the junction differs from the germline gene, which may be a read error. This rearrangement joins TRBV7-2 to TRBJ2-6; 7 bases are a match to TRBD1. This CDR3 is 19 amino acids long. Germline V gene lookup returns CDR1 SGHTA and CDR2 FQGNSA. As DNA, the CDR3 is TGTGCCAGCAGCTTACAAGTGAGGGGGCTCTACTCTGGGGCCAACGTCCTGATTTTC. Translating it yields CASSLQVRGLYSGANVLIF.

The J gene is TRBJ1-5, the V gene TRBV7-9; D unclear. The length of the CDR3 is 14 residues. Deletions cut 5 bases from V and 6 bases from J, with 14 bases between. Germline CDR1 is SEHNR and CDR2 is FQNEAQ (reference sequence). This chain's CDR3 is CASSPVTSSQPQHF. For the CDR3, the DNA is TGTGCCAGCAGCCCCGTTACGTCGAGTCAGCCCCAGCATTTT. Filled out from reference TRBV7-9 and TRBJ1-5, the complete variable domain reads DTGVSQNPRHKITKRGQNVTFRCDPISEHNRLYWYRQTLGQGPEFLTYFQNEAQLEKSRLLSDRFSAERPKGSFSTLEIQRTEQGDSAMYLCASSPVTSSQPQHFGDGTRLSIL.